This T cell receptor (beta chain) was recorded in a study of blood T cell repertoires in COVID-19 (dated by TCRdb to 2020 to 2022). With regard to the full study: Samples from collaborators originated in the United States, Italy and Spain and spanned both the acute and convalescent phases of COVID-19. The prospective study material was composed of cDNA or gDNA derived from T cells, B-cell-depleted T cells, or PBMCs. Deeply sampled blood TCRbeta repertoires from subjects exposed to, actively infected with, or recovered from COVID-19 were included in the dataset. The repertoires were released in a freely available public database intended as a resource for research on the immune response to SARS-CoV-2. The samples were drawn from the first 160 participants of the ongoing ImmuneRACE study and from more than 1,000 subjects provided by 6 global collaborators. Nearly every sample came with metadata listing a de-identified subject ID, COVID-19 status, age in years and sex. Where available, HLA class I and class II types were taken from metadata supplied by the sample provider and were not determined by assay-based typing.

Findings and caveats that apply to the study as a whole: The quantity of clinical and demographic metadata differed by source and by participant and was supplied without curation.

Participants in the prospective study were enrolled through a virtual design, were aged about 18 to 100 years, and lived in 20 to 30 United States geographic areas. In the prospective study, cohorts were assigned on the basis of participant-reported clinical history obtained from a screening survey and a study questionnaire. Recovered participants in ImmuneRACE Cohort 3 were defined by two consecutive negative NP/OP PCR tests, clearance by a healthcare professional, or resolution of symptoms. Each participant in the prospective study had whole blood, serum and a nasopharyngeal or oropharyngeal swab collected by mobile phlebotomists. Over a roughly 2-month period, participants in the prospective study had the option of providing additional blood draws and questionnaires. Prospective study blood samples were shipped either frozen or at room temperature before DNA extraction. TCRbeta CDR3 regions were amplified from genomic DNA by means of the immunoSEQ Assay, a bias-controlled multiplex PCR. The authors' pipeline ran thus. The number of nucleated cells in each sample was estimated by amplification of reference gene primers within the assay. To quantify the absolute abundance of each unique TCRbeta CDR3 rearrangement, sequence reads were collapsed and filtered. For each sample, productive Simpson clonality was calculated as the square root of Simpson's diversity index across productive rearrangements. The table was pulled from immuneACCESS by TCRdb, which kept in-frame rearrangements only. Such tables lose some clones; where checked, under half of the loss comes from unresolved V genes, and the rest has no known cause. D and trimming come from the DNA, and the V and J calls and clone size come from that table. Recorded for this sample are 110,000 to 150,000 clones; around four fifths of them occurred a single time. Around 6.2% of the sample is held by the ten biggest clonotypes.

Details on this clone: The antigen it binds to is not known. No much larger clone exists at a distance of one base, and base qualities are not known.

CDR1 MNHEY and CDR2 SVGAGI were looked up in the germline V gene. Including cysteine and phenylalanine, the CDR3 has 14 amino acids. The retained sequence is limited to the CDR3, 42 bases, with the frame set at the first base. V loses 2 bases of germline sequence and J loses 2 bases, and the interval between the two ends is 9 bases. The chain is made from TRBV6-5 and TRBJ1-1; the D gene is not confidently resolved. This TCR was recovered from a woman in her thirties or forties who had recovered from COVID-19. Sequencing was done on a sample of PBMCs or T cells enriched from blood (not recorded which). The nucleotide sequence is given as TGTGCCAGCAGTTACGCGGCGGAAAACACTGAAGCTTTCTTT. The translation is CASSYAAENTEAFF.